What follows describes a single T cell receptor beta chain. The data were obtained in a study of blood T cell repertoires in COVID-19. Overall study context: Italy, Spain and the United States were the sources of the convalescent and acute COVID-19 samples. Nucleic acid was either cDNA or gDNA, and it came from T cells, B-cell-depleted T cells, or PBMCs.

The ends were cut back, 0 bases at V and 12 bases at J, with 17 bases in the middle. The CDR3 sequence is 14 residues long. The germline V gene encodes CDR1 ENHRY and CDR2 SYGVKD. As originally analysed: Amplifying reference gene primers gave estimates of nucleated cell counts. Measured with immunoSEQ multiplex PCR; TCRdb has only the in-frame clones, and not every one. V, J and clone size were drawn from that table, and D and trimming were deduced from the DNA. Of 160,000 or so clones listed, around 84% are singletons. This chain connects TRBV10-3 to TRBJ1-2; D remains ambiguous. This TCR derives from a middle-aged man with acute or convalescent COVID-19. Sequenced: peripheral blood. CDR3 bases: TGTGCCATCAGTGAGTCGGAGCGGAACGATCGAAACACCTTC. Translated, it gives CAISESERNDRNTF.